The next 10 T cell receptor beta chains were all read from a single sample in a study of a mutant IDH1 vaccine in newly diagnosed glioma. Their cognate antigens are unknown. The protocol was immunoSEQ multiplex PCR, while the TCRdb copy is restricted to in-frame clones and leaves out a portion. The table lists about 64,000 clones, approximately 84% of them singletons. Specified time point: week 23, last vaccination. One vaccine dose held 300 ug of mutant IDH1 20-mer peptide and came with topical imiquimod. The sample consisted of PBMCs, taken from a glioma patient whose treatment included an IDH1 peptide vaccine. All receptors come from a man younger than 45 with glioma.

The sample holds a few counts of this clone. The rearrangement uses TRBV19 and TRBJ1-5, with 8 bases aligning to TRBD1. The CDR3 sequence is 13 residues long. CDR1 LNHDA and CDR2 SQIVND come from the germline V gene (reference sequence). With V trimmed by 11 bases and J by 2 bases, 5 bases remained unmatched. CDR3 sequence: CAGSTGGNQPQHF. In nucleotides, the CDR3 is TGTGCCGGATCGACAGGGGGCAATCAGCCCCAGCATTTT.

Details on this clone: Within the sample, other DNA sequences also encode this same CDR3. The J gene is TRBJ2-2, the V gene TRBV7-9; D is possibly TRBD1 (5 bases). The ends were cut back, 4 bases at V and 1 base at J, with 13 bases in the middle. CDR1 and CDR2 (germline): SEHNR, FQNEAQ (reference sequence). The CDR3 loop spans 16 amino acids. CDR3 DNA sequence: TGTGCCAGCAGCTCACCATCAGGGATGAACACCGGGGAGCTGTTTTTT. It encodes CASSSPSGMNTGELFF.

The chain is built from TRBV9 and TRBJ1-4; tentative D call: TRBD1 (5 bases). The CDR3 extends over 14 amino acids. Germline V CDR1 and CDR2: SGDLS, YYNGEE. Trimming pared 0 bases from V and 5 bases from J, leaving 8 bases between. The CDR3 DNA is TGTGCCAGCAGCGTAGGACAGATCAATGAAAAACTGTTTTTT. Its translation is CASSVGQINEKLFF. Looking up the rest from reference TRBV9 and TRBJ1-4 gives the full variable domain: DSGVTQTPKHLITATGQRVTLRCSPRSGDLSVYWYQQSLDQGLQFLIQYYNGEERAKGNILERFSAQQFPDLHSELNLSSLELGDSALYFCASSVGQINEKLFFGSGTQLSVL.

The chain recombines TRBV9 with TRBJ2-3; TRBD1 matches at 8 bases. This CDR3 has 16 residues. Per the germline V gene, CDR1 is SGDLS and CDR2 is YYNGEE. V dropped 5 bases and J dropped 0; count of bases not matched to a gene: 8. The CDR3 bases are TGTGCCAGCAGTCTTAGACAGGGGTCTAGCACAGATACGCAGTATTTT. Encoded protein: CASSLRQGSSTDTQYF.

This chain uses TRBV5-1 with TRBJ2-1; D tentatively fits TRBD1 or TRBD2 (5 bases each). The CDR3 is 16 amino acids. The germline V and J ends were trimmed by 1 base and 9 bases, with 20 bases remaining between them. CDR1 is SGHRS and CDR2 is YFSETQ in the germline V gene. The CDR3 sequence: CASSLYPRDVGTEQFF. The DNA of the CDR3 is TGCGCCAGCAGCTTGTATCCCCGGGACGTCGGTACTGAGCAGTTCTTC. The variable domain in full, with the rest retrieved from reference TRBV5-1 and TRBJ2-1, is KAGVTQTPRYLIKTRGQQVTLSCSPISGHRSVSWYQQTPGQGLQFLFEYFSETQRNKGNFPGRFSGRQFSNSRSEMNVSTLELGDSALYLCASSLYPRDVGTEQFFGPGTRLTVL.

The rearrangement links TRBV5-8 to TRBJ2-7; TRBD2 might be the D (6 bases). Trimming took off 0 bases at V and 5 bases at J, with 9 bases between the two ends. The CDR3 has 13 residues. CDR1 SGHTS and CDR2 YDEGEE come from the germline V gene. CDR3: CASSLGGVHEQYF. The CDR3 DNA follows: TGTGCCAGCAGCTTGGGGGGGGTCCACGAGCAGTACTTC.

This sequence joins TRBV18 and TRBJ1-6; no definite D call. V dropped 0 bases and J dropped 10 bases, with 10 bases sitting between them. The CDR3 has 14 amino acids. Germline loops: CDR1 KGHSH, CDR2 LQKENI. The CDR3, as DNA: TGTGCCAGCTCACCACCACGGCCGGGATCACCCCTCCACTTT. Its protein product is CASSPPRPGSPLHF.

The rearrangement uses TRBV10-1 and TRBJ2-3; 8 bases align to TRBD2. Losses at the gene ends were 0 bases for V and 3 bases for J; bases not matched to a gene: 11. Germline V CDR1 and CDR2: WNHNN, SYGVQD (reference sequence). The CDR3 sequence is 18 residues long. DNA of the CDR3: TGCGCCAGCAGTGAGTCGACGGTTAGCGGGGTAATTACAGATACGCAGTATTTT. It encodes CASSESTVSGVITDTQYF.

The gene calls are TRBV25-1 and TRBJ2-3, with TRBD2 as a possible D gene (6 bases). V gave up 2 bases and J gave up 4 bases, with 16 bases separating them. The V gene's germline CDR1 is MGHDK and CDR2 SYGVNS. The CDR3 totals 16 residues. The CDR3 here is CASSELVKGTSDTQYF. The CDR3 nucleotides are TGTGCCAGCAGTGAACTTGTAAAGGGGACTTCAGATACGCAGTATTTT.

The rearrangement joins TRBV19 to TRBJ1-5, with TRBD1 matching 8 bases. This CDR3 has 16 residues. The V and J ends lost 4 bases and 3 bases, in that order; junction bases with no gene match: 8. In germline, CDR1 is LNHDA, CDR2 SQIVND (reference sequence). CDR3 region: CASSRSWTGPNQPQHF. CDR3 DNA sequence: TGTGCCAGTAGTAGAAGTTGGACAGGGCCCAATCAGCCCCAGCATTTT. Together with reference TRBV19 and TRBJ1-5, the CDR3 gives the full variable domain: DGGITQSPKYLFRKEGQNVTLSCEQNLNHDAMYWYRQDPGQGLRLIYYSQIVNDFQKGDIAEGYSVSREKKESFPLTVTSAQKNPTAFYLCASSRSWTGPNQPQHFGDGTRLSIL.